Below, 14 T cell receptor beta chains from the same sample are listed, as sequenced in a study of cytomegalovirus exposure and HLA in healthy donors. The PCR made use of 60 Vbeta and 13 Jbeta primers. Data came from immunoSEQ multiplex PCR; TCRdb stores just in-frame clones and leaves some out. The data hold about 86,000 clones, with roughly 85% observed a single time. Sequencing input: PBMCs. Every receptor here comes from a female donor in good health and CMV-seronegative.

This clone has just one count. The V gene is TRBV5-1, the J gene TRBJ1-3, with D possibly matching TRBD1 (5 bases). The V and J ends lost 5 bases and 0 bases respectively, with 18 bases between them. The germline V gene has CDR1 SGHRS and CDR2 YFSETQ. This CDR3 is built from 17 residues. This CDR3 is CASRRTGLPSSGNTIYF. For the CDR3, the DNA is TGCGCCAGCAGGAGAACAGGCCTACCAAGCTCTGGAAACACCATATATTTT.

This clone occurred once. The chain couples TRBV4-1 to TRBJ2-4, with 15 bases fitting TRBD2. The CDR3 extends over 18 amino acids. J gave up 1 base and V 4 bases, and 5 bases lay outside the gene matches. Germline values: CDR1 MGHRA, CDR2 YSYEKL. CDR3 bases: TGCGCCAGCAGCCCCGGACTAGCGGGGGGGCTGGCCAAAAACATTCAGTACTTC. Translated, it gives CASSPGLAGGLAKNIQYF.

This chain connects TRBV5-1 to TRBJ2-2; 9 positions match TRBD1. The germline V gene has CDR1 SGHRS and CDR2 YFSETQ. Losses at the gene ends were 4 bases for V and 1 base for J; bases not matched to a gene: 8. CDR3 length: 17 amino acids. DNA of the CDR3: TGCGCCAGCAGCCACTCCGGGACAGGGAAGAACACCGGGGAGCTGTTTTTT. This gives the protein CASSHSGTGKNTGELFF.

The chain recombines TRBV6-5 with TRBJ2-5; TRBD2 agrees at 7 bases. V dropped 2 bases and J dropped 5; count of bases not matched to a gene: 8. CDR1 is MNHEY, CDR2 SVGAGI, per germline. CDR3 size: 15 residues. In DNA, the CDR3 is TGTGCCAGCAGTTACAGCGGGGCCGCCGGGGAGACCCAGTACTTC. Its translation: CASSYSGAAGETQYF.

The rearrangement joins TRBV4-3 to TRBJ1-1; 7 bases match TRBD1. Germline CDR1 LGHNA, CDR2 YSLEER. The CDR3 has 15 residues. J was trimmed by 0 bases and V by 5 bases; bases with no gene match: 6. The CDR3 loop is CASSNNRGLNTEAFF. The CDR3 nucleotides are TGCGCCAGCAGCAATAACAGGGGCCTGAACACTGAAGCTTTCTTT.

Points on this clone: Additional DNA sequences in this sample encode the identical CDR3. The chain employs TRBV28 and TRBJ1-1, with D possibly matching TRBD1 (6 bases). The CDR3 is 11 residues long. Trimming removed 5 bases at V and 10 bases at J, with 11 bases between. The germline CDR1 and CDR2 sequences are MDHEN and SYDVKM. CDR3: CASSPQGRAFF. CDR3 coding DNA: TGTGCCAGCAGTCCCCAGGGGCGAGCTTTCTTT.

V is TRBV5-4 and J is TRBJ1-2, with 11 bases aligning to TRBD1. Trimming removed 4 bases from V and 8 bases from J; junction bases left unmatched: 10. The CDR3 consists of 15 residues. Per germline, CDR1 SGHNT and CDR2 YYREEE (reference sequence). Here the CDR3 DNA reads TGTGCCAGCAGCGATGGGGACAGGGGGGCGTTAGGCTACACCTTC. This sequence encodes CASSDGDRGALGYTF.

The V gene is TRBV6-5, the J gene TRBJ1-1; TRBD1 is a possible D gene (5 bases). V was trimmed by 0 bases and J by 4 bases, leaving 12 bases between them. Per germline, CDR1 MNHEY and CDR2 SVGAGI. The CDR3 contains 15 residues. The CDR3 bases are TGTGCCAGCAGTTACTCCGACAGCGGGAGCACTGAAGCTTTCTTT. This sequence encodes CASSYSDSGSTEAFF.

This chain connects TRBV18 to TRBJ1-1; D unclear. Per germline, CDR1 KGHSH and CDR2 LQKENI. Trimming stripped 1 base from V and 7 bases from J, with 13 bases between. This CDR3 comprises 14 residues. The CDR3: CASSPLGVSVEAFF. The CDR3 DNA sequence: TGTGCCAGCTCACCACTCGGGGTTTCAGTTGAAGCTTTCTTT. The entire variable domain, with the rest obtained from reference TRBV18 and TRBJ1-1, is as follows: NAGVMQNPRHLVRRRGQEARLRCSPMKGHSHVYWYRQLPEEGLKFMVYLQKENIIDESGMPKERFSAEFPKEGPSILRIQQVVRGDSAAYFCASSPLGVSVEAFFGQGTRLTVV.

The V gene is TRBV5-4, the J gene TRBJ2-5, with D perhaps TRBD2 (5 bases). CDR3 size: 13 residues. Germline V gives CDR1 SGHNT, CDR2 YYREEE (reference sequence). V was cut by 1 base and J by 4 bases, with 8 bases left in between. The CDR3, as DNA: TGTGCCAGCAGCTTGAAAGGAGGAGAGACCCAGTACTTC. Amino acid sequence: CASSLKGGETQYF. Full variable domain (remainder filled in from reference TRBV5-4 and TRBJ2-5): ETGVTQSPTHLIKTRGQQVTLRCSSQSGHNTVSWYQQALGQGPQFIFQYYREEENGRGNFPPRFSGLQFPNYSSELNVNALELDDSALYLCASSLKGGETQYFGPGTRLLVL.

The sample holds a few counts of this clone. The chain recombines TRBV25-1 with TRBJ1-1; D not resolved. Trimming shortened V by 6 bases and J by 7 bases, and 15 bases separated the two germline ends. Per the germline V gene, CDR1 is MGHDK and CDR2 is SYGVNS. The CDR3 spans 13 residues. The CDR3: CASREDTIGEAFF. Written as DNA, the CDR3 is TGTGCCAGCAGGGAAGACACGATCGGTGAAGCTTTCTTT.

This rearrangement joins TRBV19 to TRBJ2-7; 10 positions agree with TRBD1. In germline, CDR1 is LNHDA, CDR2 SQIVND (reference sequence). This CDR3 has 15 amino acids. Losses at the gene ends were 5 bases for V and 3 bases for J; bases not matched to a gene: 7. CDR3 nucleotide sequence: TGTGCCAGTAGTGTCGGGACAGGGGCCGTCTACGAGCAGTACTTC. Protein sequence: CASSVGTGAVYEQYF.

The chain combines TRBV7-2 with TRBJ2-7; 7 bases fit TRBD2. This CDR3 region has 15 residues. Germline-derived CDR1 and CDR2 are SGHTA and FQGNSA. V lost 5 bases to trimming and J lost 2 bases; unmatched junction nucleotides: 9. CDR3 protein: CASSPRPAGPYEQYF. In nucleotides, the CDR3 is TGTGCCAGCAGCCCCAGGCCAGCGGGACCCTACGAGCAGTACTTC.

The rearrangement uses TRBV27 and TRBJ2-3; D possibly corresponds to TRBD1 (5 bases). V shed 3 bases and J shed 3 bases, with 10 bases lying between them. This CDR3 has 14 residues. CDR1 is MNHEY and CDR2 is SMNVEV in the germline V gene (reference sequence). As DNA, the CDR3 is TGTGCCAGCAGTTTTCAAGGGGTAACAGATACGCAGTATTTT. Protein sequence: CASSFQGVTDTQYF.